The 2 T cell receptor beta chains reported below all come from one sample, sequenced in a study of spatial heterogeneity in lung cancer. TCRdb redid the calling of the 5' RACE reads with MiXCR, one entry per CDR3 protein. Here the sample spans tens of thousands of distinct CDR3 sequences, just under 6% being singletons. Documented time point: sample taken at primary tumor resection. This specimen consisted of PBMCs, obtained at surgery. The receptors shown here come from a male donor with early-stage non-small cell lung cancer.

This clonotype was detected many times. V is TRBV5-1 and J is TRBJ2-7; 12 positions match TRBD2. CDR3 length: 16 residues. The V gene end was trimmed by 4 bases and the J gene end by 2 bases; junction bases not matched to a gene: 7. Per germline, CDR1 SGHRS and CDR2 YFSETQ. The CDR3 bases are TGCGCCAGCAGCGGGGCTCCTAGCGGGGGGGCCTACGAGCAGTACTTC. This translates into CASSGAPSGGAYEQYF.

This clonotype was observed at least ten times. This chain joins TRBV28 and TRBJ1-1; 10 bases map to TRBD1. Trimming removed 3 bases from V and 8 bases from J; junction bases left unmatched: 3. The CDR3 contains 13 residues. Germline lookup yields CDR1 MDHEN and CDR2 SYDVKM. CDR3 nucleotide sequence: TGTGCCAGCAGTTTCCGACAGGGGGCCGAAGCTTTCTTT. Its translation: CASSFRQGAEAFF.